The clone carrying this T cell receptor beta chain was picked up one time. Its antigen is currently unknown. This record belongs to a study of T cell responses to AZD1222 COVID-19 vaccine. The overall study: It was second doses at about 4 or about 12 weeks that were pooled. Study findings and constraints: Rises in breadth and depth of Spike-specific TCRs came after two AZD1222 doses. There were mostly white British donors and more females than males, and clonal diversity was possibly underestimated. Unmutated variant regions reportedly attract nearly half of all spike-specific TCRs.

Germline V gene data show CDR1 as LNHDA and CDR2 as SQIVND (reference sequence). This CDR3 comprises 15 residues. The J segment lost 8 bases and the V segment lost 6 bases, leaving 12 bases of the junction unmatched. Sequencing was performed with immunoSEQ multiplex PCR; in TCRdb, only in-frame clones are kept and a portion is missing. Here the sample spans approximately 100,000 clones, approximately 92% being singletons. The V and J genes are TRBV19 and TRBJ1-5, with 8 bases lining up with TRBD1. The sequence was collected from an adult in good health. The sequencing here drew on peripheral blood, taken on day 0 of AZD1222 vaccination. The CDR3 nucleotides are TGTGCCAGTAGGGCCGGACAGGGCGTTTGGGAGCCCCAGCATTTT. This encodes CASRAGQGVWEPQHF.